Each of the 22 T cell receptor beta chains below was sequenced from the same sample in a study of T cell repertoires in cytomegalovirus infection (dated by TCRdb to between 2018 and 2021). The intended sense of this specimen's treatment or condition label: in vitro stimulation with specific CMV peptide epitopes to enrich CMV-specific T cells. For sequencing, an Illumina HiSeq 1500 was employed. In-frame beta chains were kept once TCRdb had trimmed the public reads at Q25 with fastp and called clones with MiXCR. Each CDR3 protein appears once, grouped with its most common genes and DNA. The sample table contains around 200,000 distinct CDR3 sequences; only one count was recorded for approximately 38% of them. The ten top clones hold around 64% of the sample. The antigens these receptors bind are not known. This specimen was CD8+ T cells from cultured PBMCs, taken from culture after CMV antigen stimulation. The origin of the receptors is a human donor in good health (CMV status not recorded). Some clones in this sample may be carry-over from other donors' samples.

Only one count was recorded for this clonotype. The gene calls are TRBV10-1 and TRBJ2-5, with D perhaps TRBD2 (6 bases). The CDR3 is made up of 14 amino acids. CDR1 WNHNN and CDR2 SYGVQD come from the germline V gene (reference sequence). V dropped 0 bases and J dropped 7 bases, with 12 bases sitting between them. The CDR3 DNA is TGCGCCAGCAGTGAGTCGCCGAGACTAGGGACCCAGTACTTC. Translating it yields CASSESPRLGTQYF.

V is TRBV11-2 and J is TRBJ2-6, with 13 bases fitting TRBD2. Germline loops: CDR1 SGHAT, CDR2 FQNNGV. The CDR3 spans 17 residues. The junction had 3 bases not matched to a gene; V was cut back by 5 bases and J by 2 bases. CDR3 sequence (DNA): TGTGCCAGCAGCCCAACTAGCGGGAGGGCTGGGGCCAACGTCCTGACTTTC. Its protein is CASSPTSGRAGANVLTF.

The rearrangement joins TRBV2 to TRBJ1-1, with 9 positions matching TRBD1. CDR3 length: 13 amino acids. V lost 4 bases, J lost 7 bases, and 4 bases stayed unmatched. Germline assignment: CDR1 SNHLY and CDR2 FYNNEI. As DNA, the CDR3 is TGTGCCAGCAGTGTAGGGACAGGGTTTGAAGCTTTCTTT. Translating it yields CASSVGTGFEAFF.

The chain couples TRBV7-9 to TRBJ2-7; TRBD1 matches at 12 bases. The ends lost 3 bases at V and 0 bases at J; junction bases unmatched: 9. The CDR3 sequence is 18 residues long. CDR1 is SEHNR and CDR2 is FQNEAQ in the germline V gene (reference sequence). CDR3 region: CASSFGPGQGANSYEQYF. DNA of the CDR3: TGTGCCAGCAGCTTCGGCCCGGGACAGGGGGCGAACTCCTACGAGCAGTACTTC. Variable domain in full (rest from reference TRBV7-9 and TRBJ2-7): DTGVSQNPRHKITKRGQNVTFRCDPISEHNRLYWYRQTLGQGPEFLTYFQNEAQLEKSRLLSDRFSAERPKGSFSTLEIQRTEQGDSAMYLCASSFGPGQGANSYEQYFGPGTRLTVT.

This chain connects TRBV7-2 to TRBJ2-7; TRBD2 matches 8 bases. Trimming at V came to 4 bases and at J to 1 base, leaving 3 bases not matched to a gene. Germline V gene lookup returns CDR1 SGHTA and CDR2 FQGNSA. The CDR3 length is 14 residues. The CDR3 reads CASSSAGGSYEQYF. The CDR3 bases are TGTGCCAGCAGCTCCGCGGGGGGTTCCTACGAGCAGTACTTC.

This clonotype was counted only a few times. V gene TRBV14 combines with J gene TRBJ2-2; 10 nucleotides agree with TRBD2. Trimming cost V 2 bases and J 3 bases; bases outside gene matches: 15. This CDR3 has 20 amino acids. CDR1 and CDR2 from the germline V gene are SGHDN and FVKESK. The CDR3 here is CASSQSPRRLAGAYTGELFF. Written as DNA, the CDR3 is TGTGCCAGCAGCCAAAGCCCCCGGCGGCTAGCGGGGGCTTACACCGGGGAGCTGTTTTTT.

In regard to this clonotype: A single base separates this from a much larger clone, so it may be a read error. In DNA, the CDR3 is TGTGCCAGCAGCTTACTGGTCTACGAGCAGTACTTC. Translation gives CASSLLVYEQYF. This chain connects TRBV7-2 to TRBJ2-7; D remains unclear. Trimming cost V 2 bases and J 3 bases, with 5 bases left between them. The CDR3 length is 12 residues. Germline V gene data show CDR1 as SGHTA and CDR2 as FQGNSA. Using reference TRBV7-2 and TRBJ2-7 for the parts outside the CDR3, the full variable domain is GAGVSQSPSNKVTEKGKDVELRCDPISGHTALYWYRQSLGQGLEFLIYFQGNSAPDKSGLPSDRFSAERTGGSVSTLTIQRTQQEDSAVYLCASSLLVYEQYFGPGTRLTVT.

The chain links TRBV20-1 to TRBJ2-1; TRBD2 matches 13 bases. The CDR3 has 14 amino acids. The V and J ends lost 5 bases and 6 bases, in that order; junction bases with no gene match: 4. Looked up from germline, CDR1 is DFQATT and CDR2 is SNEGSKA (reference sequence). The DNA for the CDR3 is TGCAGTGCTCGTACTAGCGGGAGGGCCAATGAGCAGTTCTTC. This sequence encodes CSARTSGRANEQFF.

There are a few counts of this clonotype. V and J are TRBV6-6 and TRBJ1-3; possible D gene TRBD1, 5 bases. Trimming pared 8 bases from V and 4 bases from J, leaving 6 bases between. The CDR3 sequence is 11 residues long. The germline V gene has CDR1 MNHNY and CDR2 SVGAGI (reference sequence). CDR3 in DNA: TGTGCCAGCGGGGCGGGAAACACCATATATTTT. Translated: CASGAGNTIYF.

This clonotype occurred a few times. V gene TRBV29-1 combines with J gene TRBJ1-1; D not certain. The CDR3 contains 14 residues. The V end was cut by 0 bases, the J end by 3 bases, with 11 bases between. Germline CDR1 and CDR2: SQVTM and ANQGSEA. In DNA, the CDR3 is TGCAGCGTTGAAGAGCGGACCGGGGACACTGAAGCTTTCTTT. Protein: CSVEERTGDTEAFF.

This sequence joins TRBV5-6 and TRBJ2-1; D uncertain. CDR3 length equals 14 residues. V lost 0 bases, J lost 4 bases, and 8 bases lay in between. Germline V lookup: CDR1 SGHDT, CDR2 YYEEEE. The CDR3 here is CASSLGAGYNEQFF. The CDR3 DNA reads TGTGCCAGCAGCTTGGGGGCCGGATACAATGAGCAGTTCTTC.

Only a few counts were recorded for this clonotype. The chain recombines TRBV11-3 with TRBJ2-1, with TRBD2 matching over 7 bases. The CDR3 has 13 residues. V shed 5 bases and J 8 bases; nucleotides not matched to a gene: 6. The germline V gene encodes CDR1 SGHNT and CDR2 YENEEA. The CDR3 DNA is TGTGCCAGCAGCCGCGCGGGGGACTATGAGCAGTTCTTC. Amino acid sequence: CASSRAGDYEQFF.

The chain links TRBV6-6 to TRBJ2-7; a possible D gene is TRBD2 (5 bases). V shed 0 bases and J shed 7 bases, with 16 bases lying between them. CDR3 size: 15 residues. Germline CDR1 and CDR2: MNHNY and SVGAGI (reference sequence). CDR3 in amino acids: CASSYSFRDLREQYF. CDR3 sequence (DNA): TGTGCCAGCAGTTACTCGTTCCGGGATCTTAGGGAGCAGTACTTC.

The chain combines TRBV7-8 with TRBJ2-1; D ambiguous. V lost 3 bases and J 6 bases, leaving 9 bases between the germline ends. The CDR3 consists of 13 residues. Germline CDR1 is SGHVS and CDR2 is FQNEAQ. CDR3 bases: TGTGCCAGCAGCTTCCCACTGCCCAATGAGCAGTTCTTC. The encoded protein is CASSFPLPNEQFF.

This clonotype was counted ten times or more. V gene TRBV11-2 combines with J gene TRBJ1-3; 8 positions match TRBD1. Germline CDR1 SGHAT, CDR2 FQNNGV. This CDR3 spans 16 amino acids. After removal of 4 bases from V and 2 bases from J, the junction contained 7 bases not matched to a gene. The CDR3 reads CASSSFQGATGNTIYF. As DNA, the CDR3 is TGTGCCAGCAGCTCATTCCAGGGGGCGACTGGAAACACCATATATTTT.

The gene calls are TRBV7-9 and TRBJ2-1; D unresolved. Germline loops: CDR1 SEHNR, CDR2 FQNEAQ (reference sequence). CDR3 length: 17 amino acids. V lost 1 base and J 6 bases, leaving 19 bases between the germline ends. For the CDR3, the DNA is TGTGCCAGCAGCTTAGGAGTACGTGTGGTAGAAGTCAATGAGCAGTTCTTC. The encoded protein is CASSLGVRVVEVNEQFF.

This clonotype was seen repeatedly, ten times or more. V gene TRBV12-5 combines with J gene TRBJ1-2; D is perhaps TRBD1 (5 bases). Germline loops: CDR1 LGHNT, CDR2 FRNRAP. CDR3 size: 16 residues. Trimming took off 0 bases at V and 2 bases at J, with 13 bases between the two ends. Written as DNA, the CDR3 is TGTGCTAGTGGTTTGGTACGATTTCGGGGGAACTATGGCTACACCTTC. Translation gives CASGLVRFRGNYGYTF.

This clonotype came up a few times. V is TRBV7-8 and J is TRBJ2-3, with 9 bases lining up with TRBD1. After removal of 5 bases from V and 4 bases from J, the junction contained 13 bases not matched to a gene. Germline V CDR1 and CDR2: SGHVS, FQNEAQ. This CDR3 is 17 amino acids long. Here the CDR3 DNA reads TGTGCCAGCAGCGCGAGAGACCGGGACAGGGATGCAGATACGCAGTATTTT. It encodes CASSARDRDRDADTQYF.

This clonotype was detected once. This chain joins TRBV7-3 and TRBJ2-1; D is possibly TRBD1 (5 bases). The germline CDR1 and CDR2 sequences are SGHTA and FQGTGA. V was pared by 8 bases and J by 7 bases, with 9 bases between. CDR3 length: 11 residues. The CDR3 loop is CASAGPNEQFF. For the CDR3, the DNA is TGTGCCAGCGCAGGGCCTAATGAGCAGTTCTTC.

The chain uses TRBV3-1 and TRBJ2-4; a weak D match, TRBD2 (5 bases). Per the germline V gene, CDR1 is LGHDT and CDR2 is YNNKEL (reference sequence). V lost 0 bases and J lost 0, with 15 bases in between. This CDR3 region has 18 residues. CDR3 sequence: CASSQDAGGWGAKNIQYF. As DNA, the CDR3 is TGTGCCAGCAGCCAAGATGCGGGCGGATGGGGAGCCAAAAACATTCAGTACTTC.

V and J are TRBV12-3 or TRBV12-4 and TRBJ2-7, with 8 bases aligning to TRBD1. Unmatched junction bases numbered 12, after V lost 5 bases and J lost 3 bases. This CDR3 has 16 residues. CDR3 region: CASSPVRDRGRYEQYF. CDR3 DNA sequence: TGTGCCAGCAGTCCTGTACGAGACAGGGGACGCTACGAGCAGTACTTC.

This clonotype came up once. This sequence joins TRBV6-8 and TRBJ2-7, with D unclear. Germline CDR1 reads MNHGY; CDR2 reads SAAAGT. Trimming left V 4 bases short and J 4 bases short, with 11 bases between. There are 13 residues in the CDR3. The CDR3 here is CASSFSKEYEQYF. The CDR3 region has the DNA TGTGCCAGCAGTTTTTCGAAAGAGTACGAGCAGTACTTC.